The clone carrying this T cell receptor (beta chain) has at least ten counts. TCR beta VDJ combinations and CDR3 sequences were profiled from genomic DNA. TCRdb processed the reads anew with MiXCR; each CDR3 protein has one entry. The table lists fewer than 250,000 distinct CDR3 sequences, roughly 56% of them singletons. The record originates from a study of CD8+CD57+ T cells in acquired aplastic anemia. Looking at the study overall: The sorted CD4+ and CD8+ cells yielded an average roughly 3 ug of DNA.

V was trimmed by 6 bases and J by 9 bases, leaving 9 bases between them. Germline V gene data show CDR1 as DFQATT and CDR2 as SNEGSKA (reference sequence). CDR3 length: 11 amino acids. The chain employs TRBV20-1 and TRBJ1-6; D gene uncertain. The specimen sequenced was sorted CD4+, CD8+, or CD8+CD57+ T cells (not recorded which) from PBMCs. The sequence was collected from a human donor in good health, serving as a control. The DNA of the CDR3 is TGCAGTGCGCCACAGATTTCACCCCTCCACTTT. Protein product: CSAPQISPLHF.